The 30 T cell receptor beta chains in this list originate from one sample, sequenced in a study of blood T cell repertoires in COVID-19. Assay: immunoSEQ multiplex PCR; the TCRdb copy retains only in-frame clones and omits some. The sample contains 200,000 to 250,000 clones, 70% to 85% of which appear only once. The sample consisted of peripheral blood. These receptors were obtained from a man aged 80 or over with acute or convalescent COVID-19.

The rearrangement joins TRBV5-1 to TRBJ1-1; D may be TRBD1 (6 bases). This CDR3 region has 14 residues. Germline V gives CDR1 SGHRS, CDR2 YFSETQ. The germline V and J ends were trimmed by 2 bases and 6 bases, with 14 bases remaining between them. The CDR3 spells CASSLQGGDAEAFF. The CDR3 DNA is TGCGCCAGCAGCTTACAGGGCGGCGATGCTGAAGCTTTCTTT.

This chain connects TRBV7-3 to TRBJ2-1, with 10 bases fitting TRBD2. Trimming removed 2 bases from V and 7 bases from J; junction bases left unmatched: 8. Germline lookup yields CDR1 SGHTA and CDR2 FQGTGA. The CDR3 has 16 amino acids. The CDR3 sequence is CASSLVGAGGQNEQFF. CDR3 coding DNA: TGTGCCAGCAGCTTAGTCGGAGCGGGAGGGCAGAATGAGCAGTTCTTC.

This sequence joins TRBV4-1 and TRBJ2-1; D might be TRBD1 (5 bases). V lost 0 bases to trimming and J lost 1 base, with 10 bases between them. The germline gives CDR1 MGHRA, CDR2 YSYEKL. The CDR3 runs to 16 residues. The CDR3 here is CASSQDPGNSYNEQFF. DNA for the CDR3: TGCGCCAGCAGCCAAGATCCAGGGAATTCCTACAATGAGCAGTTCTTC.

CDR3 in DNA: TGTGCTAGTGGTTTGGTAATCGGGAGGATTATCAATGAGCAGTTCTTC. This gives the protein CASGLVIGRIINEQFF. The chain carries TRBV12-5 and TRBJ2-1; 7 bases agree with TRBD2. Losses at the gene ends were 0 bases for V and 6 bases for J; bases not matched to a gene: 8. Looked up from germline, CDR1 is LGHNT and CDR2 is FRNRAP. The CDR3 consists of 16 residues.

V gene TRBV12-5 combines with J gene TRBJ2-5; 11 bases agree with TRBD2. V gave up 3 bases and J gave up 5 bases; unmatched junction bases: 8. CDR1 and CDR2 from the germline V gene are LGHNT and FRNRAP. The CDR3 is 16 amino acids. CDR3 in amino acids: CASGLGLAGEGETQYF. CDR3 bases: TGTGCTAGTGGTTTAGGACTAGCGGGCGAGGGGGAGACCCAGTACTTC. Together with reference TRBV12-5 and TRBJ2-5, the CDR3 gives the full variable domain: DARVTQTPRHKVTEMGQEVTMRCQPILGHNTVFWYRQTMMQGLELLAYFRNRAPLDDSGMPKDRFSAEMPDATLATLKIQPSEPRDSAVYFCASGLGLAGEGETQYFGPGTRLLVL.

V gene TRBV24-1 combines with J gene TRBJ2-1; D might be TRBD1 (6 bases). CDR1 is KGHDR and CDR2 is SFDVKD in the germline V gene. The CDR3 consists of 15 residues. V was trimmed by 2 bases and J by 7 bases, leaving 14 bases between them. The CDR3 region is CATSDSGTLPNEQFF. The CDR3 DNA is TGTGCCACCAGTGATTCCGGGACACTCCCAAATGAGCAGTTCTTC.

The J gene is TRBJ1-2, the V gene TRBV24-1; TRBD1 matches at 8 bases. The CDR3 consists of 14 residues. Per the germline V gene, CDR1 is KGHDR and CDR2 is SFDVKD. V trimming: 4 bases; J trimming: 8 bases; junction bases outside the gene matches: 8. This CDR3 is CATSDARQGLGYTF. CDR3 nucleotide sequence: TGTGCCACCAGTGACGCGAGACAGGGGTTGGGCTACACCTTC.

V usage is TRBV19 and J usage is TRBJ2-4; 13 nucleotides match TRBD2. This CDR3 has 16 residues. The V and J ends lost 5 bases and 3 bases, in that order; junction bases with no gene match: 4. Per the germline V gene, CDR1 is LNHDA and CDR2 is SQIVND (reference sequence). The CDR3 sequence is CASSELAGGIKNIQYF. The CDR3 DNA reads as TGTGCCAGTAGTGAACTAGCGGGAGGGATCAAAAACATTCAGTACTTC.

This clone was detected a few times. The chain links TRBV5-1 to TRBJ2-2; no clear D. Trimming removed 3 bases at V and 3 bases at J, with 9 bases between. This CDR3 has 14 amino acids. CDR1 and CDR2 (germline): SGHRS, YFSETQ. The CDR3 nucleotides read TGCGCCAGCAGCTCCCCGAGGTACACCGGGGAGCTGTTTTTT. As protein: CASSSPRYTGELFF.

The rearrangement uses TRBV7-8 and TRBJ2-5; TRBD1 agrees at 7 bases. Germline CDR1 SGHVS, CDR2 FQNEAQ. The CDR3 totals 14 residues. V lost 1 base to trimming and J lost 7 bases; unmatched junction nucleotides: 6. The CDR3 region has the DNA TGTGCCAGCAGCTTAGAGAGGGGGCCTGGGACCCAGTACTTC. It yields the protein CASSLERGPGTQYF.

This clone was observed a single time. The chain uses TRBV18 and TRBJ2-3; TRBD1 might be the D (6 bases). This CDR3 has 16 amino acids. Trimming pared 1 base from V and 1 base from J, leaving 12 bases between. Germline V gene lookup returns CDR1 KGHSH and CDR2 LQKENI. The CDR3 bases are TGTGCCAGCTCACCACTTAACAGGGAACGCACAGATACGCAGTATTTT. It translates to CASSPLNRERTDTQYF.

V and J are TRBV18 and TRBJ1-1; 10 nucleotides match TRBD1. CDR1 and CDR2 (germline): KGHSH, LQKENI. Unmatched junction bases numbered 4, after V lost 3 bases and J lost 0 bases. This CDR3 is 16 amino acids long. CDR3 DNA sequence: TGTGCCAGCTCACCTGGGACAGGGGCTATGAACACTGAAGCTTTCTTT. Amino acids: CASSPGTGAMNTEAFF.

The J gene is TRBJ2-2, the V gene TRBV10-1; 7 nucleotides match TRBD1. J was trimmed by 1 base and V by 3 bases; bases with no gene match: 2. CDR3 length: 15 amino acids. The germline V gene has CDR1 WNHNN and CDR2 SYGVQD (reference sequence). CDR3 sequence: CASSDPGGNTGELFF. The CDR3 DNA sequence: TGCGCCAGCAGTGACCCAGGGGGGAACACCGGGGAGCTGTTTTTT.

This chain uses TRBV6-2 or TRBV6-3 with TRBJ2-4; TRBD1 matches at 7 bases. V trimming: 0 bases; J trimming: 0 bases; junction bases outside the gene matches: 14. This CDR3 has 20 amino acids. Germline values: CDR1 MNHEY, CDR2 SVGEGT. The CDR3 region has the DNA TGTGCCAGCAGTTACTCTGGACAGGAATCCGACGCGCTAGCCAAAAACATTCAGTACTTC. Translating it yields CASSYSGQESDALAKNIQYF.

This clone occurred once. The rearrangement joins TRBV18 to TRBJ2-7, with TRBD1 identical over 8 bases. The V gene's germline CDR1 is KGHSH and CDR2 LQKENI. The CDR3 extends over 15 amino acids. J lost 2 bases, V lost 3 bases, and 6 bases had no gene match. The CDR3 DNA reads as TGTGCCAGCTCACCTGCAGGGGGCCGGCCCTACGAGCAGTACTTC. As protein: CASSPAGGRPYEQYF.

The CDR3 protein is CASSLQQGLPYGYTF. The CDR3 nucleotides are TGTGCCAGCAGTCTCCAGCAGGGTCTCCCCTATGGCTACACCTTC. The chain combines TRBV6-5 with TRBJ1-2, with D tentatively TRBD1 (5 bases). The V end lost 5 bases, the J end lost 4 bases, and 17 bases lay between the germline ends. The CDR3 sequence is 15 residues long. Germline assignment: CDR1 MNHEY and CDR2 SVGAGI.

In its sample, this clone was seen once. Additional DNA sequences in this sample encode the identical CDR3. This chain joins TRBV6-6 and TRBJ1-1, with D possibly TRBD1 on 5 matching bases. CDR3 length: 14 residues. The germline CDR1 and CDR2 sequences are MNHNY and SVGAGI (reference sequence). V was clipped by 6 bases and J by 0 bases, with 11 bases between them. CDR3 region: CASRNRNMNTEAFF. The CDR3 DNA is TGTGCCAGCAGGAACAGGAACATGAACACTGAAGCTTTCTTT.

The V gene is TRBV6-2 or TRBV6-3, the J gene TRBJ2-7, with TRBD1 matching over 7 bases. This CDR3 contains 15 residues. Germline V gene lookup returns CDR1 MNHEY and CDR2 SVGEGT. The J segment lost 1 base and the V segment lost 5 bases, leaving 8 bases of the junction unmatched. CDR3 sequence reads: CASSTPGQRSYEQYF. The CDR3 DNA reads TGTGCCAGCAGTACTCCGGGACAGAGATCCTACGAGCAGTACTTC.

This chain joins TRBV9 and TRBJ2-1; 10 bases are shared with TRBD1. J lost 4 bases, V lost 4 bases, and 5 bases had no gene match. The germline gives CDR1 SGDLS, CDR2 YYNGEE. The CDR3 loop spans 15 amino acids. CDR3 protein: CASSPRQGAYNEQFF. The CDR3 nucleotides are TGTGCCAGCAGCCCGCGACAGGGGGCTTACAATGAGCAGTTCTTC.

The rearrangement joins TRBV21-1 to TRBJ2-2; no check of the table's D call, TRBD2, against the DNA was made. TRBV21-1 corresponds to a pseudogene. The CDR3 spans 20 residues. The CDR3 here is CASSKPGGLATRANTGELFF. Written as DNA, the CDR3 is TGTGCCAGCAGCAAACCCGGGGGACTAGCGACCCGCGCGAACACCGGGGAGCTGTTTTTT.

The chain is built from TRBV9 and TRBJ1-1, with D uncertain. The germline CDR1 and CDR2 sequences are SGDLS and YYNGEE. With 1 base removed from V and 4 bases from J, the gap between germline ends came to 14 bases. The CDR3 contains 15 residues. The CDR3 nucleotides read TGTGCCAGCAGCGTACTCGGGGTTTGGGGCACTGAAGCTTTCTTT. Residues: CASSVLGVWGTEAFF.

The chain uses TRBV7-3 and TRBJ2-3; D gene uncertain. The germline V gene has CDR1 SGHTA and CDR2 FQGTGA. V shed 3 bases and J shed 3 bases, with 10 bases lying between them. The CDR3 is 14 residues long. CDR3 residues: CASSFNSVTDTQYF. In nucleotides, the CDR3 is TGTGCCAGCAGCTTCAACTCCGTGACAGATACGCAGTATTTT.

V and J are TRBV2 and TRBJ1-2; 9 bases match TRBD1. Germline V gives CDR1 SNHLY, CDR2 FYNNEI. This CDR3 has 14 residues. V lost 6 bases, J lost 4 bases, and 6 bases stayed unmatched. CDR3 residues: CASRDGTGTYGYTF. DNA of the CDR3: TGTGCCAGCAGGGATGGGACAGGGACCTATGGCTACACCTTC.

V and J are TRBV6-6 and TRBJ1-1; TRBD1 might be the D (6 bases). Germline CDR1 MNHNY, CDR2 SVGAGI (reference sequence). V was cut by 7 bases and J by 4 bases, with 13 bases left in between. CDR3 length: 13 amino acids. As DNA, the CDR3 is TGTGCCAGCAATCTACCGACAGGCACTGAAGCTTTCTTT. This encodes CASNLPTGTEAFF.

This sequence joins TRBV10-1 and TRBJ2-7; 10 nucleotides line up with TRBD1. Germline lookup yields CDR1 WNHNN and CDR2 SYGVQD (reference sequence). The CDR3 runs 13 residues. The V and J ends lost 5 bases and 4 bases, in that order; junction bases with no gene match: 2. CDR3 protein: CASSRDRGYEQYF. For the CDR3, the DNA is TGCGCCAGCAGTAGGGACAGGGGTTACGAGCAGTACTTC.

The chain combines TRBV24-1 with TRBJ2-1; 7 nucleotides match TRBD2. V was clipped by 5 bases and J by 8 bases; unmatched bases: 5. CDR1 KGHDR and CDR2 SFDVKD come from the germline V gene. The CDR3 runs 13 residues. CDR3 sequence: CATSAGGSHEQFF. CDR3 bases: TGTGCCACCAGTGCAGGCGGGAGCCATGAGCAGTTCTTC.

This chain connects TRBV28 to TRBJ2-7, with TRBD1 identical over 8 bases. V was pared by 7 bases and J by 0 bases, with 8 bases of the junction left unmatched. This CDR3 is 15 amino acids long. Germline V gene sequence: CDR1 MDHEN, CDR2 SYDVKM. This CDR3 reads CASNTQGESSYEQYF. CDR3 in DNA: TGTGCCAGCAATACACAGGGGGAGAGCTCCTACGAGCAGTACTTC.

The CDR3 sequence is CASSWGAGDGGYTF. DNA for the CDR3: TGTGCCAGCAGCTGGGGCGCAGGGGATGGCGGCTACACCTTC. The chain carries TRBV5-4 and TRBJ1-2; possible D gene TRBD1, 6 bases. The V end lost 3 bases, the J end lost 8 bases, and 17 bases lay between the germline ends. The V gene's germline CDR1 is SGHNT and CDR2 YYREEE (reference sequence). The CDR3 loop spans 14 amino acids.

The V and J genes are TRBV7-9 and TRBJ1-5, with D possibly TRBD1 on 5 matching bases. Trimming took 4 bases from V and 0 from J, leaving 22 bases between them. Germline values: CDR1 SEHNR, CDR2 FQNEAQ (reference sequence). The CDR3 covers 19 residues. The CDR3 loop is CASSSSLRGNHNSNQPQHF. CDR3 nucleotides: TGTGCCAGCAGCTCGTCATTAAGGGGCAACCATAATAGCAATCAGCCCCAGCATTTT.

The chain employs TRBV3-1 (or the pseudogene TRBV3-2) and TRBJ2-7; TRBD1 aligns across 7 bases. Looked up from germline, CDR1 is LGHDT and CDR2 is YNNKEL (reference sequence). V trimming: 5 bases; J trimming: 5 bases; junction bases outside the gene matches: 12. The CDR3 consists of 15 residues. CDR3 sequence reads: CASSFRQGLGDEQYF. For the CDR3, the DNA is TGTGCCAGCAGCTTTCGACAGGGCCTGGGAGACGAGCAGTACTTC.